These 23 T cell receptor beta chains share one sample of origin, sequenced in a study of T cell changes during pregnancy in multiple sclerosis. TCRdb keeps only in-frame clones here, not all; method: immunoSEQ multiplex PCR. The repertoire consists of over 25,000 clones, with over 80% occurring once and the leading ten covering 6% to 6.5%. The source was CD8+ T cells from peripheral blood mononuclear cells, collected before pregnancy. The receptors shown here come from a female donor with multiple sclerosis, enrolled in a pregnancy study.

Written as DNA, the CDR3 is TGTGCCAGCAGCGAGGGGGGGGCGGGCAGACTTGCAGGGGAGCAGTACTTC. It specifies CASSEGGAGRLAGEQYF. The chain employs TRBV9 and TRBJ2-7, with TRBD2 as a possible D gene (7 bases). Trimming cost V 3 bases and J 7 bases, with 26 bases left between them. Germline values: CDR1 SGDLS, CDR2 YYNGEE. This CDR3 has 17 residues. The full variable domain, with the rest looked up from reference TRBV9 and TRBJ2-7, is DSGVTQTPKHLITATGQRVTLRCSPRSGDLSVYWYQQSLDQGLQFLIQYYNGEERAKGNILERFSAQQFPDLHSELNLSSLELGDSALYFCASSEGGAGRLAGEQYFGPGTRLTVT.

The genes are TRBV10-2 and TRBJ2-3, with unresolved D. CDR3 length equals 13 residues. Trimming shortened V by 11 bases and J by 0 bases, and 12 bases separated the two germline ends. Germline lookup yields CDR1 WSHSY and CDR2 SAAADI. CDR3 DNA: TGCGCCGCACTAACCGGGAGCACAGATACGCAGTATTTT. Translation gives CAALTGSTDTQYF.

Only a few counts were recorded for this clone. The CDR3 DNA is TGCGCCAGCAGCCAAGGCACAGGGCGCGCAGATACGCAGTATTTT. Encoded protein: CASSQGTGRADTQYF. The V gene is TRBV4-3, the J gene TRBJ2-3; a weak D match, TRBD1 (6 bases). The CDR3 covers 15 residues. Trimming removed 1 base from V and 4 bases from J, with 12 bases in between. CDR1 is LGHNA and CDR2 is YSLEER in the germline V gene.

CDR3 sequence (DNA): TGTGCCAGCACGGGAATGGGCGGGCTTACCTACGAGCAGTACTTC. Protein product: CASTGMGGLTYEQYF. J is TRBJ2-7 and V is TRBV7-9; tentatively, D is TRBD2 (5 bases). Germline-derived CDR1 and CDR2 are SEHNR and FQNEAQ (reference sequence). The CDR3 has 15 amino acids. The V end was cut by 7 bases, the J end by 2 bases, with 18 bases between.

The genes are TRBV6-5 and TRBJ2-5, with 9 positions matching TRBD1. There are 16 residues in the CDR3. In germline, CDR1 is MNHEY, CDR2 SVGAGI. V lost 0 bases, J lost 5 bases, and 7 bases stayed unmatched. CDR3 sequence (DNA): TGTGCCAGCAGTTACTCGAGACAGGGGGGATCTGAGACCCAGTACTTC. Translation gives CASSYSRQGGSETQYF.

This rearrangement joins TRBV6-4 to TRBJ1-3, with 7 bases fitting TRBD1. The CDR3 has 16 amino acids. J gave up 3 bases and V 3 bases, and 8 bases lay outside the gene matches. CDR1 is MRHNA and CDR2 is SNTAGT in the germline V gene. The CDR3 spells CASSEPVDRDGNTIYF. CDR3 coding DNA: TGTGCCAGCAGTGAACCCGTAGACAGGGATGGAAACACCATATATTTT.

CDR3 sequence reads: CASSPTSSYNEQFF. The CDR3 nucleotides read TGTGCCAGCTCACCAACTAGCTCCTACAATGAGCAGTTCTTC. The rearrangement joins TRBV18 to TRBJ2-1, with a weak D call TRBD2 (5 bases). CDR1 and CDR2 from the germline V gene are KGHSH and LQKENI. The CDR3 is 14 residues long. Trimming removed 2 bases from V and 0 bases from J, with 5 bases in between.

The V gene is TRBV10-3, the J gene TRBJ2-5, with 8 bases matching TRBD1. The CDR3 runs to 13 residues. Germline V gene lookup returns CDR1 ENHRY and CDR2 SYGVKD. V dropped 6 bases and J dropped 3; count of bases not matched to a gene: 3. CDR3 amino acids: CAIRGQGEETQYF. The CDR3, as DNA: TGTGCCATCAGAGGACAGGGAGAAGAGACCCAGTACTTC.

The gene calls are TRBV5-1 and TRBJ2-7; D gene unclear. The CDR3 sequence is 13 residues long. CDR1 and CDR2 (germline): SGHRS, YFSETQ. Deletions cut 0 bases from V and 2 bases from J, with 6 bases between. CDR3 sequence reads: CASSLGGTYEQYF. CDR3 DNA sequence: TGCGCCAGCAGCTTGGGCGGAACCTACGAGCAGTACTTC.

This chain links TRBV9 with TRBJ2-1; D is ambiguous. Looked up from germline, CDR1 is SGDLS and CDR2 is YYNGEE. Between the trimmed V and J ends, which lost 2 bases and 5 bases, there was a span of 11 bases. The CDR3 sequence is 14 residues long. Here the CDR3 DNA reads TGTGCCAGCAGCGTGGAGTGGAGAAACAATGAGCAGTTCTTC. Amino acids: CASSVEWRNNEQFF.

Points on this clone: Different DNA sequences within this sample yield the same CDR3. The chain joins TRBV5-1 to TRBJ2-7; weak D call: TRBD2 (6 bases). This CDR3 spans 14 amino acids. Per germline, CDR1 SGHRS and CDR2 YFSETQ. Trimming left V 0 bases short and J 4 bases short, with 11 bases between. CDR3: CASSLAGASYEQYF. Written as DNA, the CDR3 is TGCGCCAGCAGCTTGGCGGGAGCGTCGTACGAGCAGTACTTC.

V and J are TRBV5-4 and TRBJ2-7; perhaps TRBD2 as D (7 bases). The germline V and J ends were trimmed by 2 bases and 6 bases, with 12 bases remaining between them. This CDR3 is 13 amino acids long. CDR1 and CDR2 from the germline V gene are SGHNT and YYREEE (reference sequence). This CDR3 reads CASSFRGALEQYF. The CDR3 DNA follows: TGTGCCAGCAGCTTTCGGGGGGCCCTCGAGCAGTACTTC.

This clone was counted once. CDR3 in DNA: TGTGCCAGCAGTGACGGCGGGAGGGAATCAGATACGCAGTATTTT. As protein: CASSDGGRESDTQYF. This sequence joins TRBV6-4 and TRBJ2-3, with 9 bases lining up with TRBD2. Germline loops: CDR1 MRHNA, CDR2 SNTAGT. The length of the CDR3 is 15 residues. Trimming cost V 2 bases and J 4 bases; bases outside gene matches: 4.

On this clone itself: The junction departs from germline at one end; a sequencing error may be responsible. J is TRBJ2-7 and V is TRBV29-1, with TRBD1 matching over 7 bases. The V gene's germline CDR1 is SQVTM and CDR2 ANQGSEA. CDR3 size: 12 residues. The CDR3 sequence is CSVEDRENEQYF. The CDR3 DNA reads TGCAGCGTCGAAGACAGGGAAAACGAGCAGTACTTC.

This rearrangement joins TRBV5-1 to TRBJ2-1; D may be TRBD2 (7 bases). The CDR3 loop spans 18 amino acids. CDR1 and CDR2 from the germline V gene are SGHRS and YFSETQ. The V end lost 4 bases, the J end lost 6 bases, and 26 bases lay between the germline ends. The CDR3 is CASSRFGSPEGEGNEQFF. The CDR3 DNA reads as TGCGCCAGCAGCCGGTTCGGGTCCCCCGAGGGGGAGGGCAATGAGCAGTTCTTC.

The genes are TRBV5-4 and TRBJ2-3; D gene unclear. The CDR3 consists of 15 residues. The V gene's germline CDR1 is SGHNT and CDR2 YYREEE (reference sequence). Trimming removed 0 bases at V and 0 bases at J, with 8 bases between. This CDR3 is CASSLGGPSTDTQYF. Written as DNA, the CDR3 is TGTGCCAGCAGCTTGGGTGGGCCTAGCACAGATACGCAGTATTTT.

This chain uses TRBV19 with TRBJ2-4; 8 positions match TRBD2. Germline V gene sequence: CDR1 LNHDA, CDR2 SQIVND (reference sequence). V shed 3 bases, J shed 5 bases, and the junction held 6 bases outside the gene matches. The CDR3 covers 15 residues. CDR3 residues: CASSIPREDENIQYF. CDR3 nucleotide sequence: TGTGCCAGTAGTATTCCGCGGGAGGATGAAAACATTCAGTACTTC.

The chain joins TRBV19 to TRBJ1-1; unclear D gene. The CDR3 sequence is 15 residues long. CDR1 is LNHDA and CDR2 is SQIVND in the germline V gene (reference sequence). Trimming took off 3 bases at V and 1 base at J, with 12 bases between the two ends. The CDR3 DNA sequence: TGTGCCAGTAGTATGGAAACAGCGGCGAACACTGAAGCTTTCTTT. Encoded protein: CASSMETAANTEAFF.

The chain couples TRBV28 to TRBJ2-1; D perhaps matches TRBD2 (5 bases). Trimming stripped 7 bases from V and 0 bases from J, with 13 bases between. The CDR3 has 15 amino acids. Per the germline V gene, CDR1 is MDHEN and CDR2 is SYDVKM. This CDR3 reads CASKEDPSSYNEQFF. The CDR3, as DNA: TGTGCCAGCAAGGAGGACCCGAGCTCCTACAATGAGCAGTTCTTC.

The chain couples TRBV6-4 to TRBJ2-2, with 7 nucleotides matching TRBD2. V lost 3 bases and J lost 4; bases outside the gene matches: 5. Germline V gene sequence: CDR1 MRHNA, CDR2 SNTAGT. The CDR3 has 15 amino acids. As DNA, the CDR3 is TGTGCCAGCAGTGAATGGACTAGACGCACCGGGGAGCTGTTTTTT. It is translated as CASSEWTRRTGELFF.

V gene TRBV11-2 combines with J gene TRBJ2-5; TRBD2 is a possible D gene (5 bases). Trimming took 1 base from V and 0 from J, leaving 12 bases between them. The CDR3 consists of 16 residues. Germline assignment: CDR1 SGHAT and CDR2 FQNNGV. CDR3 sequence reads: CASSLVGEWYQETQYF. DNA of the CDR3: TGTGCCAGCAGCTTAGTGGGAGAGTGGTACCAAGAGACCCAGTACTTC.

This chain joins TRBV10-1 and TRBJ2-7; TRBD2 agrees at 8 bases. The CDR3 length is 15 residues. In germline, CDR1 is WNHNN, CDR2 SYGVQD (reference sequence). V trimming: 7 bases; J trimming: 1 base; junction bases outside the gene matches: 9. Written as DNA, the CDR3 is TGCGCCAGCATTGGGGCTAGCGGGTTATCCTACGAGCAGTACTTC. Protein sequence: CASIGASGLSYEQYF.

The gene calls are TRBV27 and TRBJ2-1; a possible D gene is TRBD1 (5 bases). There are 16 residues in the CDR3. Per germline, CDR1 MNHEY and CDR2 SMNVEV (reference sequence). Trimming shortened V by 3 bases and J by 0 bases, and 12 bases separated the two germline ends. CDR3 in amino acids: CASSLDRTYSYNEQFF. In DNA form, the CDR3 reads TGTGCCAGCAGTTTGGACCGGACATACTCCTACAATGAGCAGTTCTTC.